These 14 T cell receptor beta chains were sequenced from one sample in a study of cytomegalovirus exposure and HLA in healthy donors. Both 60 Vbeta primers and 13 Jbeta primers went into the PCR. This table comes from immunoSEQ multiplex PCR, and its TCRdb copy is limited to in-frame clones, with some not included. Here the sample spans just over 150,000 clones, 70% to 90% being singletons. Material: PBMCs. The receptors here all came from a woman under 30 in good health and CMV-seronegative.

J is TRBJ2-3 and V is TRBV4-2; 16 nucleotides agree with TRBD2. The V segment lost 2 bases and the J segment 4 bases; nucleotides outside the gene matches: 9. There are 19 residues in the CDR3. Germline CDR1 is LGHNA and CDR2 is YNFKEQ. The CDR3: CASSQSGTSGRARSDTQYF. In DNA form, the CDR3 reads TGTGCCAGCAGCCAATCCGGGACTAGCGGGAGGGCCAGGTCAGATACGCAGTATTTT.

V and J are TRBV7-2 and TRBJ1-3; D is uncertain. This CDR3 has 16 amino acids. The V end was cut by 0 bases, the J end by 0 bases, with 9 bases between. Germline V CDR1 and CDR2: SGHTA, FQGNSA. The CDR3 DNA follows: TGTGCCAGCAGCTTAGCACAGATGAGCTCTGGAAACACCATATATTTT. Translation: CASSLAQMSSGNTIYF.

The gene calls are TRBV18 and TRBJ1-4, with D unclear. Per germline, CDR1 KGHSH and CDR2 LQKENI. The CDR3 has 15 amino acids. V was shortened by 3 bases and J by 4 bases, with 12 bases between the two germline ends. CDR3 in amino acids: CASSPTSGFNEKLFF. Here the CDR3 DNA reads TGTGCCAGCTCACCCACCTCCGGGTTTAATGAAAAACTGTTTTTT.

Here the CDR3 reads CASSRFLDRLSNQPQHF. The CDR3 nucleotides read TGCGCCAGCAGCAGGTTCCTGGACAGACTTAGCAATCAGCCCCAGCATTTT. The rearrangement links TRBV4-1 to TRBJ1-5, with a weak D call TRBD1 (6 bases). Trimming left V 5 bases short and J 0 bases short, with 17 bases between. The germline V gene has CDR1 MGHRA and CDR2 YSYEKL. The CDR3 loop spans 17 amino acids.

The rearrangement links TRBV5-1 to TRBJ2-7; TRBD1 agrees at 9 bases. The CDR3 is 16 amino acids. The junction had 11 bases not matched to a gene; V was cut back by 3 bases and J by 4 bases. The germline CDR1 and CDR2 sequences are SGHRS and YFSETQ. CDR3 region: CASSSTSGTGSYEQYF. The CDR3 DNA is TGCGCCAGCAGCTCGACCTCCGGGACAGGGAGTTACGAGCAGTACTTC.

This chain joins TRBV14 and TRBJ2-7; the D gene is possibly TRBD1 (5 bases). V lost 2 bases, J lost 2 bases, and 10 bases lay in between. This CDR3 has 14 amino acids. Germline V gene data show CDR1 as SGHDN and CDR2 as FVKESK. As DNA, the CDR3 is TGTGCCAGCAGCCAATACAGGTTCCCCTACGAGCAGTACTTC. The encoded protein is CASSQYRFPYEQYF. Full variable domain (outside the CDR3, taken from reference TRBV14 and TRBJ2-7): EAGVTQFPSHSVIEKGQTVTLRCDPISGHDNLYWYRRVMGKEIKFLLHFVKESKQDESGMPNNRFLAERTGGTYSTLKVQPAELEDSGVYFCASSQYRFPYEQYFGPGTRLTVT.

The chain has TRBV4-1 and TRBJ2-1, with 8 bases lining up with TRBD2. V lost 7 bases to trimming and J lost 6 bases; unmatched junction nucleotides: 14. The CDR3 contains 16 residues. The germline CDR1 and CDR2 sequences are MGHRA and YSYEKL. CDR3 sequence: CASTRFSGEVGNEQFF. CDR3 bases: TGCGCCAGCACCCGCTTTAGCGGGGAAGTAGGCAATGAGCAGTTCTTC.

The J gene is TRBJ1-2, the V gene TRBV2; tentatively, D is TRBD1 (5 bases). This CDR3 has 15 residues. Germline lookup yields CDR1 SNHLY and CDR2 FYNNEI. Trimming removed 0 bases at V and 7 bases at J, with 15 bases between. As DNA, the CDR3 is TGTGCCAGCAGTGAAGCAGGGCTGGGGCAGGCTGGCTACACCTTC. The encoded protein is CASSEAGLGQAGYTF.

The V and J genes are TRBV30 and TRBJ2-2; D perhaps matches TRBD2 (5 bases). The CDR3 extends over 13 amino acids. Germline V gives CDR1 GTSNPN, CDR2 SVGIG (reference sequence). The V end lost 2 bases, the J end lost 5 bases, and 9 bases lay between the germline ends. The CDR3 sequence: CAWSRRPTGELFF. CDR3 nucleotide sequence: TGTGCCTGGAGTAGGAGGCCAACCGGGGAGCTGTTTTTT. The full variable domain, its missing parts supplied by reference TRBV30 and TRBJ2-2, is SQTIHQWPATLVQPVGSPLSLECTVEGTSNPNLYWYRQAAGRGLQLLFYSVGIGQISSEVPQNLSASRPQDRQFILSSKKLLLSDSGFYLCAWSRRPTGELFFGEGSRLTVL.

The J gene is TRBJ2-5, the V gene TRBV5-1; D is perhaps TRBD1 (6 bases). This CDR3 spans 14 amino acids. Germline CDR1 SGHRS, CDR2 YFSETQ. Trimming cost V 3 bases and J 1 base, with 10 bases left between them. DNA of the CDR3: TGCGCCAGCAGCTACTGGGGGCTCCAAGAGACCCAGTACTTC. Its protein product is CASSYWGLQETQYF. Drawing the rest from reference TRBV5-1 and TRBJ2-5, the complete variable domain is KAGVTQTPRYLIKTRGQQVTLSCSPISGHRSVSWYQQTPGQGLQFLFEYFSETQRNKGNFPGRFSGRQFSNSRSEMNVSTLELGDSALYLCASSYWGLQETQYFGPGTRLLVL.

This clone was recorded only once. This chain links TRBV5-1 with TRBJ2-2, with D possibly matching TRBD1 (6 bases). Per germline, CDR1 SGHRS and CDR2 YFSETQ. Trimming took 4 bases from V and 3 from J, leaving 10 bases between them. The CDR3 covers 14 residues. CDR3 DNA: TGCGCCAGCAGCAAACAGGGTGACACCGGGGAGCTGTTTTTT. Protein: CASSKQGDTGELFF.

Worth noting for this clone: In the same sample, other DNA sequences code for this CDR3. This chain links TRBV6-4 with TRBJ2-2; TRBD1 matches 9 bases. The CDR3 runs 15 residues. J gave up 2 bases and V 3 bases, and 1 base lay outside the gene matches. Germline loops: CDR1 MRHNA, CDR2 SNTAGT. The CDR3 loop reads CASSEGQGNTGELFF. Written as DNA, the CDR3 is TGTGCCAGCAGTGAGGGACAGGGCAACACCGGGGAGCTGTTTTTT.

The rearrangement links TRBV9 to TRBJ2-1, with D perhaps TRBD2 (5 bases). The germline gives CDR1 SGDLS, CDR2 YYNGEE. V lost 4 bases to trimming and J lost 4 bases, with 15 bases between them. The CDR3 loop spans 15 amino acids. The CDR3 loop reads CASSSALGNYNEQFF. In DNA, the CDR3 is TGTGCCAGCAGCTCTGCACTAGGAAATTACAATGAGCAGTTCTTC.

Comments on this clone: At one end the junction does not follow the germline gene, possibly because of a read error. The chain carries TRBV7-7 and TRBJ2-5; TRBD2 might be the D (5 bases). Per the germline V gene, CDR1 is SSHAT and CDR2 is FNYEAQ (reference sequence). The CDR3 runs 15 residues. CDR3 in DNA: TGTGCTAGCAGCTTAGGCGGTGTGAGGGTGGAGACCCAGTACTTC. It codes for CASSLGGVRVETQYF.